This passage covers 27 T cell receptor beta chains from one sample sequenced in a study of T-cell memory formation after mild COVID-19. TCRdb passed the 5' RACE reads through MiXCR, listing each CDR3 protein once. Of 300,000 to 400,000 distinct CDR3 sequences in the sample, 25% to 30% are singletons; the top ten hold approximately 15%. The sample consisted of PBMCs or a T cell subset sorted from them (not recorded which). These TCRs come from an adult woman who had mild COVID-19 (a few samples of this study predate the infection). Cell type and time point are not known.

The V gene is TRBV5-5, the J gene TRBJ2-3, with 7 bases fitting TRBD1. V lost 0 bases and J lost 0; bases outside the gene matches: 4. The CDR3 consists of 16 residues. The V gene's germline CDR1 is SGHKS and CDR2 YYEKEE (reference sequence). In nucleotides, the CDR3 is TGTGCCAGCAGCTTGGAGACAGGGATTAGCACAGATACGCAGTATTTT. This translates into CASSLETGISTDTQYF. The full variable domain, its missing parts supplied by reference TRBV5-5 and TRBJ2-3, is DAGVTQSPTHLIKTRGQQVTLRCSPISGHKSVSWYQQVLGQGPQFIFQYYEKEERGRGNFPDRFSARQFPNYSSELNVNALLLGDSALYLCASSLETGISTDTQYFGPGTRLTVL.

The chain links TRBV3-1 to TRBJ2-6, with D perhaps TRBD2 (6 bases). Germline loops: CDR1 LGHDT, CDR2 YNNKEL (reference sequence). The V end lost 7 bases, the J end lost 0 bases, and 22 bases lay between the germline ends. There are 19 residues in the CDR3. The CDR3 loop reads CASTNYGRQRYSGANVLTF. CDR3 coding DNA: TGTGCCAGCACCAATTACGGGAGACAGCGGTACTCTGGGGCCAACGTCCTGACTTTC.

This chain uses TRBV3-1 with TRBJ2-7, with 8 bases fitting TRBD2. The CDR3 runs 16 residues. J was trimmed by 5 bases and V by 0 bases; bases with no gene match: 9. Germline V gives CDR1 LGHDT, CDR2 YNNKEL (reference sequence). In nucleotides, the CDR3 is TGTGCCAGCAGCCAAGACCCGGCGGGGGGCCGTGACGAGCAGTACTTC. It codes for CASSQDPAGGRDEQYF.

This clonotype has more than one count but fewer than ten. The chain uses TRBV12-3 or TRBV12-4 and TRBJ2-1; 7 bases are a match to TRBD2. This CDR3 comprises 14 residues. The V and J ends lost 7 bases and 4 bases, in that order; junction bases with no gene match: 7. CDR3 coding DNA: TGTGCCAGCAAAGCTAGCGGAGTATACAATGAGCAGTTCTTC. Residues: CASKASGVYNEQFF.

This chain's CDR3 is CASSLEAGGHSSYNEQFF. CDR3 DNA: TGTGCCAGCAGCTTAGAAGCGGGGGGACATAGCTCCTACAATGAGCAGTTCTTC. The genes are TRBV7-6 and TRBJ2-1; 9 bases are shared with TRBD2. Germline values: CDR1 SGHVS, CDR2 FNYEAQ. Germline trimming cut 1 base from V and 0 bases from J; bases unmatched to any gene: 7. The CDR3 covers 18 residues. The full variable domain, rest sourced from reference TRBV7-6 and TRBJ2-1, is GAGVSQSPRYKVTKRGQDVALRCDPISGHVSLYWYRQALGQGPEFLTYFNYEAQQDKSGLPNDRFSAERPEGSISTLTIQRTEQRDSAMYRCASSLEAGGHSSYNEQFFGPGTRLTVL.

This clonotype turned up a few times. The rearrangement links TRBV20-1 to TRBJ1-5; D is perhaps TRBD1 (5 bases). Germline CDR1 reads DFQATT; CDR2 reads SNEGSKA (reference sequence). This CDR3 contains 12 residues. The V gene lost 2 bases and the J gene lost 5 bases, with 7 bases spanning the gap. The CDR3 DNA follows: TGCAGTGCTAGACAGGGAGATCAGCCCCAGCATTTT. This translates into CSARQGDQPQHF.

Only a few counts were recorded for this clonotype. The chain has TRBV11-3 and TRBJ2-7, with TRBD2 matching 13 bases. With 0 bases clipped from V and 4 bases from J, the junction kept 3 bases outside the gene matches. The CDR3 has 16 residues. Germline loops: CDR1 SGHNT, CDR2 YENEEA. The DNA for the CDR3 is TGTGCCAGCAGCTTAGACGGACTAGCGGGAGAGTACGAGCAGTACTTC. Protein: CASSLDGLAGEYEQYF.

The chain employs TRBV5-1 and TRBJ1-5, with D possibly TRBD1 on 6 matching bases. This CDR3 region has 17 residues. Germline V CDR1 and CDR2: SGHRS, YFSETQ. With 4 bases removed from V and 4 bases from J, the gap between germline ends came to 21 bases. The CDR3: CASSTLQGRGKNQPQHF. CDR3 coding DNA: TGCGCCAGCAGCACCTTACAGGGTAGGGGAAAAAATCAGCCCCAGCATTTT. Supplemented by reference TRBV5-1 and TRBJ1-5, the full variable domain reads KAGVTQTPRYLIKTRGQQVTLSCSPISGHRSVSWYQQTPGQGLQFLFEYFSETQRNKGNFPGRFSGRQFSNSRSEMNVSTLELGDSALYLCASSTLQGRGKNQPQHFGDGTRLSIL.

Remarks on this clonotype: Sequence at one end of the junction differs from germline and may be a read error. This sequence joins TRBV7-7 and TRBJ2-1, with TRBD2 matching 11 bases. The germline V gene encodes CDR1 SSHAT and CDR2 FNYEAQ (reference sequence). This CDR3 is 17 amino acids long. The CDR3 DNA follows: TGTGCTAGCAGCCTCTCGCGGTCACTAGCGGGAGAAAATGAGCAGTTCTTC. It translates to CASSLSRSLAGENEQFF. The whole variable domain, filled in from reference TRBV7-7 and TRBJ2-1, reads GAGVSQSPRYKVTKRGQDVTLRCDPISSHATLYWYQQALGQGPEFLTYFNYEAQPDKSGLPSDRFSAERPEGSISTLTIQRTEQRDSAMYRCASSLSRSLAGENEQFFGPGTRLTVL.

This clonotype appeared a few times. V gene TRBV15 combines with J gene TRBJ2-7, with unresolved D. The germline V and J ends were trimmed by 1 base and 3 bases, with 7 bases remaining between them. In germline, CDR1 is LNHNV, CDR2 YYDKDF (reference sequence). The CDR3 sequence is 13 residues long. The CDR3 loop reads CATSRAPGYEQYF. The CDR3 bases are TGTGCCACCAGCAGAGCCCCCGGCTACGAGCAGTACTTC.

This clonotype was observed a handful of times. V usage is TRBV16 and J usage is TRBJ1-5; no firm D call. V lost 4 bases, J lost 4 bases, and 11 bases lay in between. Germline CDR1 reads KGHSY; CDR2 reads FQNENV. CDR3 length: 14 amino acids. CDR3 loop: CASSPGPVNQPQHF. Here the CDR3 DNA reads TGTGCCAGCAGCCCCGGTCCGGTGAATCAGCCCCAGCATTTT.

This clonotype was counted between two and nine times. The V call is TRBV4-2, the J call TRBJ2-7; D is unresolved. In germline, CDR1 is LGHNA, CDR2 YNFKEQ. V lost 0 bases and J lost 1, with 7 bases in between. This CDR3 has 14 amino acids. As DNA, the CDR3 is TGTGCCAGCAGCCAAGATCTGGAATCCTACGAGCAGTACTTC. Encoded protein: CASSQDLESYEQYF.

This chain links TRBV12-3 or TRBV12-4 with TRBJ2-7, with 9 nucleotides matching TRBD1. V dropped 8 bases and J dropped 5; count of bases not matched to a gene: 7. This CDR3 is built from 13 residues. The CDR3 protein is CASGGQGEDEQYF. The CDR3 coding sequence is TGTGCCAGCGGGGGACAGGGTGAGGACGAGCAGTACTTC.

This clonotype showed up just a few times. This chain uses TRBV12-3 or TRBV12-4 with TRBJ2-1; the D gene is possibly TRBD2 (5 bases). Trimming removed 4 bases at V and 1 base at J, with 11 bases between. This CDR3 has 15 residues. In DNA form, the CDR3 reads TGTGCCAGCAGTTCGGGAAGAAGGTCCTACAATGAGCAGTTCTTC. This encodes CASSSGRRSYNEQFF.

This clonotype was seen a few times. V is TRBV5-4 and J is TRBJ2-3, with 9 bases lining up with TRBD2. The CDR3 has 17 amino acids. Germline CDR1 reads SGHNT; CDR2 reads YYREEE (reference sequence). The ends lost 4 bases at V and 3 bases at J; junction bases unmatched: 12. The CDR3 spells CASSKFIAGATTDTQYF. CDR3 nucleotides: TGTGCCAGCAGCAAATTTATAGCGGGGGCTACTACAGATACGCAGTATTTT.

CDR3 amino acids: CASSYAQGAEKLFF. CDR3 DNA sequence: TGTGCCAGCAGTTACGCGCAGGGCGCTGAAAAACTGTTTTTT. This chain uses TRBV6-6 with TRBJ1-4; perhaps TRBD1 as D (5 bases). The V gene lost 2 bases and the J gene lost 7 bases, with 11 bases spanning the gap. The CDR3 has 14 amino acids. Germline CDR1 is MNHNY and CDR2 is SVGAGI (reference sequence).

The genes are TRBV2 and TRBJ2-1; D might be TRBD2 (6 bases). Per germline, CDR1 SNHLY and CDR2 FYNNEI. This CDR3 has 15 residues. V lost 4 bases, J lost 0 bases, and 10 bases lay in between. For the CDR3, the DNA is TGTGCCAGCAGTGTTCGGGGGAGCTCCTACAATGAGCAGTTCTTC. As protein: CASSVRGSSYNEQFF.

The chain combines TRBV7-3 with TRBJ2-7, with 7 bases lining up with TRBD2. This CDR3 has 13 amino acids. Germline V gene data show CDR1 as SGHTA and CDR2 as FQGTGA. The J segment lost 5 bases and the V segment lost 6 bases, leaving 7 bases of the junction unmatched. The CDR3 sequence: CASSLRAGDEQYF. CDR3 nucleotide sequence: TGTGCCAGCAGTTTACGGGCGGGGGACGAGCAGTACTTC.

The chain carries TRBV19 and TRBJ2-3; 12 positions match TRBD1. J lost 5 bases, V lost 10 bases, and 7 bases had no gene match. The CDR3 runs 14 residues. Germline assignment: CDR1 LNHDA and CDR2 SQIVND (reference sequence). CDR3 in DNA: TGTGCCACCACCGGGACAGGGGGCGGAGATACGCAGTATTTT. It encodes CATTGTGGGDTQYF.

This rearrangement joins TRBV7-9 to TRBJ2-3; a possible D gene is TRBD2 (5 bases). This CDR3 region has 14 residues. V lost 0 bases to trimming and J lost 4 bases, with 8 bases between them. Germline values: CDR1 SEHNR, CDR2 FQNEAQ (reference sequence). Here the CDR3 reads CASSLAGAADTQYF. The CDR3, as DNA: TGTGCCAGCAGCTTAGCGGGAGCAGCAGATACGCAGTATTTT.

This chain connects TRBV18 to TRBJ2-3, with D perhaps matching TRBD1 (6 bases). The CDR3 runs 15 residues. V lost 6 bases and J lost 3, with 16 bases in between. Germline values: CDR1 KGHSH, CDR2 LQKENI. DNA for the CDR3: TGTGCCAGCTCTCCGAACAGGGAAGCGACAGATACGCAGTATTTT. Its protein product is CASSPNREATDTQYF.

This clonotype was seen only a few times. The chain has TRBV12-3 or TRBV12-4 and TRBJ2-1; 8 nucleotides agree with TRBD1. Trimming took 5 bases from V and 2 from J; bases not matched to a gene: 2. The CDR3 sequence is 14 residues long. The CDR3 is CASSRTGTYNEQFF. CDR3 nucleotides: TGTGCCAGCAGTAGGACAGGGACCTACAATGAGCAGTTCTTC.

This clonotype was seen only a few times. V gene TRBV7-8 combines with J gene TRBJ2-3; no firm D call. The CDR3 spans 16 residues. Germline loops: CDR1 SGHVS, CDR2 FQNEAQ. V was shortened by 5 bases and J by 4 bases, with 19 bases between the two germline ends. CDR3 in amino acids: CASSLYPPGASDTQYF. The DNA of the CDR3 is TGTGCCAGCAGCCTTTACCCTCCCGGAGCGTCAGATACGCAGTATTTT.

The rearrangement uses TRBV7-2 and TRBJ2-7; a possible D gene is TRBD2 (6 bases). The CDR3 is made up of 14 amino acids. The germline V and J ends were trimmed by 5 bases and 6 bases, with 17 bases remaining between them. CDR1 and CDR2 from the germline V gene are SGHTA and FQGNSA. The CDR3 region is CASSPLGGIGEQYF. Here the CDR3 DNA reads TGTGCCAGCAGCCCCCTTGGGGGGATTGGCGAGCAGTACTTC.

This chain uses TRBV7-9 with TRBJ1-3; the match to TRBD1 covers 7 bases. The trim removed 5 bases at V and 3 bases at J, leaving 10 bases unmatched. There are 16 residues in the CDR3. Germline V gene lookup returns CDR1 SEHNR and CDR2 FQNEAQ (reference sequence). The CDR3 here is CASSTKHRDSGNTIYF. CDR3 in DNA: TGTGCCAGCAGCACCAAACACCGGGACAGTGGAAACACCATATATTTT.

The V gene is TRBV7-6, the J gene TRBJ2-1, with 9 bases lining up with TRBD2. The V gene end was trimmed by 1 base and the J gene end by 8 bases; junction bases not matched to a gene: 6. The CDR3 is made up of 15 amino acids. Germline V gene data show CDR1 as SGHVS and CDR2 as FNYEAQ. For the CDR3, the DNA is TGTGCCAGCAGCTTAGGTAGCGGGAGTGGGTATGAGCAGTTCTTC. Amino acids: CASSLGSGSGYEQFF.

The CDR3 protein is CASSLGVSGELFF. In DNA, the CDR3 is TGTGCCAGCAGCTTAGGCGTATCCGGGGAGCTGTTTTTT. This chain uses TRBV7-6 with TRBJ2-2; D call uncertain. V lost 1 base and J lost 6, with 6 bases in between. Germline lookup yields CDR1 SGHVS and CDR2 FNYEAQ. CDR3 length: 13 residues. The full variable domain, completed using reference TRBV7-6 and TRBJ2-2, is GAGVSQSPRYKVTKRGQDVALRCDPISGHVSLYWYRQALGQGPEFLTYFNYEAQQDKSGLPNDRFSAERPEGSISTLTIQRTEQRDSAMYRCASSLGVSGELFFGEGSRLTVL.